This T cell receptor beta chain was captured by sequencing in a study of cytomegalovirus exposure and HLA in healthy donors (dated by TCRdb to the late 2010s). Regarding the study in general: According to an earlier analysis of a few hundred of the donors, about 179 million T cells yielded over 90 million unique TCR beta sequences and 250 to 350 Gb of sequence data. Class I and class II HLA loci were covered by the typing at four-digit resolution. Roughly five DR-DQ haplotypes were handled as single units for association and clustering, since linkage in the cohort was strong. All discovery cohort repertoires had been generated using a single sequencing platform. Donor age, sex, ethnicity and CMV serostatus were collected together with the repertoire data. The study was designed to test whether signatures of past pathogen exposure could be identified by cataloging public T cell receptors. An earlier analysis of roughly 600 of the donors used high-throughput TCR beta sequencing to judge whether each TCR beta V gene segment behaved as functional or pseudogenic. To predict cytomegalovirus infection status, the study brought together high-throughput TCR immunosequencing, statistical association of individual TCRs with disease status, and machine learning. Genome-wide SNP genotypes for about three fifths of the roughly 700 donors were used in a later genetic analysis, which treated that subset as a discovery cohort. Along with the roughly 700-subject first cohort, a separate validation cohort of over a hundred different subjects was used. To study patterns of TCR occurrence, a later analysis re-analyzed previously published TCR beta repertoires from 700 or so donors and added high-resolution HLA genotyping. Of the 350 to 450 genotyped donors, roughly 80% were placed in the genetic ancestry cluster associated with self-reported Caucasian donors. Among about 400 genotyped donors of the cohort, an average of about 220,000 unique TCR beta nucleotide sequences was sequenced per donor, of which 15% to 20% were non-productive. An early release that covered about 600 HLA-typed donors contained about 290 gigabases of sequencing data and tens of millions of unique TCR sequences. Rather than drawing on any new phenotypic data, the later analysis identified candidate immune exposures from TCR beta sequences and the way those sequences occurred across donors. The number of donors typed differed by locus, with about 629-640 for A, B, C, DRB1 and DQB1, roughly 520 for DQA1, about 610 for DPA1, and approximately 470 for DPB1. The study profiled the T cell repertoires of around 700 subjects by immunosequencing and related them to cytomegalovirus serostatus.

The cohort comprised approximately 700 healthy bone marrow donors. Cohort members were all nominally healthy when sampled, although unrecorded immune exposures were likely present. The donor tested CMV seropositive and was one of the 289 seropositive cohort members. A peripheral blood sample was collected from each donor, and TCR beta sequencing was performed on peripheral blood mononuclear cells. The Qiagen DNeasy Blood Extraction Kit was used to extract genomic DNA from the blood cell samples. As concerns this clone: Its antigen specificity is not known. Base qualities are missing; no much larger clone stands one base away.

Beyond this particular receptor, the publication reports: In the study, 150 to 200 TCR beta chains were listed as associated with cytomegalovirus. HLA typing was unavailable for some donors at each locus, so association tests used only the typed subset. Most CMV-associated TCR beta chains appeared to be HLA-restricted in a later analysis, and the HLA associations seemed to be driven largely by CMV exposure. A group of highly shared sequence variants was considered likely to be a technical artifact of the sequencing pipeline. According to the authors, the approach could potentially be generalized to other disease states and immunological phenotypes. Strong co-occurrence of HLA alleles, especially DR and DQ, made assigning TCR associations to individual alleles difficult. Cytomegalovirus status was reported to be diagnosed by the classifier with high specificity and sensitivity in both the original and validation cohorts. The presence/absence analyses assumed that sequencing depth was roughly uniform across donors, and that assumption may not be true. CMV serostatus was the only immune exposure information available for the cohort. Linkage disequilibrium might explain the correlated functional status among segregating V segments, but an unknown experimental factor could not be excluded. Because the 87-base-pair reads could not distinguish some IMGT-functional V segments, including TRBV6-2 and TRBV6-3, those segments were excluded. This cohort had only TCR beta chains sequenced, and the lack of alpha or paired-chain data limited which features could be detected. A later analysis reported that several top co-occurrence clusters appeared linked to parvovirus B19, influenza, CMV and Epstein-Barr virus. According to a later analysis, TCR association rates differed among HLA loci, with DRB1 alleles showing the most associated TCRs and HLA-C alleles showing the fewest. A later analysis associated 16,951 TCR beta sequences with specific HLA alleles at a false discovery rate of 0.05. A few of the identified cytomegalovirus-associated TCR beta chains were confirmed in vitro to be specific for cytomegalovirus antigens. Compared with the approximately 600-donor mean, donors in an Asian-associated ancestry cluster had fewer N-insertions in productive TCRs, according to a later genetic analysis. A later genetic analysis associated a missense DCLRE1C variant with V-gene and J-gene trimming of TCR beta chains, and an independent cohort replicated the association. Broadly in line with IMGT annotations, most TCR beta V segments showed up in productive rearrangements about 90% or about 30% of the time in an earlier analysis of approximately 640 of the donors. Most TCR sequences were observed very rarely across donors, whereas some public TCRs were present in many individuals. A later analysis found that HLA-associated TCR beta chains were more clonally expanded and had lower generation probabilities than equally common non-associated chains. Because counts were too low, around 18 rarely observed V segments, including chromosome 9 orphons, were left out of the earlier analysis of 587 of the donors. A further reported finding was that TCR beta sequences accurately predicted the HLA-A and HLA-B alleles for most subjects in the first cohort.

CDR3 length: 14 amino acids, cysteine to phenylalanine. The kept DNA is CDR3 alone, 42 bases in frame from the first base. Germline trimming amounts to 5 bases on V and 2 bases on J, with 5 as the count of junction bases outside the gene matches. CDR1 and CDR2 were assigned from the germline V gene as SGHAT and FQNNGV. The method was the immunoSEQ multiplex PCR assay. The multiplex PCR relied on a mix of 60 forward primers for TCR Vbeta segments and 13 reverse primers for TCR Jbeta segments. A multiplex PCR assay on genomic DNA amplified the CDR3 region of rearranged TCR beta genes. The amplified TCR beta libraries were sequenced on the Illumina HiSeq System as 87-base-pair reads. The published analysis was carried out like this. Across the roughly 640 repertoires, a later analysis counted approximately 75 million unique TCR beta chains, 9.5 million to 13 million of which were shared by at least two donors. Raw reads were error-corrected and collapsed into unique sequences with a nearest-neighbor algorithm that merged closely related sequences to remove PCR and sequencing errors. Alignment of CDR3 sequences to IMGT reference sequences was used to assign V, D and J gene segments. For a sequence to be retained, a match of at least six nucleotides was required to both a V gene segment and a J gene segment. Rearrangements were called productive when the CDR3 lacked stop codons and stayed in frame with V and J; all others were non-productive. CDR3 was defined by IMGT convention, running from the second conserved V-encoded cysteine to the conserved J-encoded phenylalanine. Sequences without an unambiguous match to a single V gene segment were excluded from the earlier analysis of 450 to 650 of the donors. An earlier analysis of fewer than 750 of the donors classified V segments as functional when productive rearrangements were above 56.7% and as segregating when the standard deviation between donors was above 5%. A statistical classification framework was built for diagnosing cytomegalovirus status from the catalog of TCR beta chain sequences. A later analysis assigned V and J genes by comparing TCR nucleotide sequences with IMGT/GENE-DB human TR gene sequences. A later analysis assigned CDR3 sequences and most-parsimonious VDJ recombination scenarios with the TCRdist pipeline. In a later analysis, each TCR beta chain was defined by its CDR3 amino acid sequence together with its V-gene family, and reads without a unique V-gene family were excluded. To address suspected cross-contamination and a sequencing artifact, a later analysis removed 450 to 700 highly shared, low-generation-probability nucleotide sequences. In a later analysis, a clonal expansion index was calculated for each public chain from normalized within-repertoire ranks of inferred template counts. In a later analysis, generation probabilities were computed using a VDJ recombination model fitted to out-of-frame rearrangements, and the results were checked against IGoR. Hypergeometric tests were used in a later analysis to score TCR-TCR, TCR-HLA and TCR-CMV co-occurrence, with a repertoire-size bias correction applied to the TCR pairs. In a later analysis, false discovery rates were estimated by permuting HLA or CMV assignments 20 times. In a later analysis, co-occurring TCRs were grouped using DBSCAN, with TCRdist sequence similarity added in when clustering inside HLA-allele-positive subsets. Repertoires with fewer than 30,000 or more than 120,000 public chains were left out of co-occurrence clustering, as were about five repertoires with anomalous nucleotide sharing. TCRdb provides this immuneACCESS table in a form limited to in-frame rearrangements. Some clones are lacking; in checked studies, under half of them reflect an unresolved V gene, and why the rest are absent is not known. V and J calls and clone size are given by that table; D and trimming were obtained from the DNA. The sample data list about 140,000 clones, and 70% to 85% of these were observed just once. Together, the top ten hold approximately 1.3% of the sample.

The sequence was collected from a man younger than 45 in good health and CMV-seropositive. The sequence is built from TRBV11-2 and TRBJ1-1; 7 central bases correspond to TRBD1. The material sequenced was PBMCs. At the DNA level, the sequence is TGTGCCAGCAGCCTGGGACAGCCTAACACTGAAGCTTTCTTT. Its protein reads: CASSLGQPNTEAFF.